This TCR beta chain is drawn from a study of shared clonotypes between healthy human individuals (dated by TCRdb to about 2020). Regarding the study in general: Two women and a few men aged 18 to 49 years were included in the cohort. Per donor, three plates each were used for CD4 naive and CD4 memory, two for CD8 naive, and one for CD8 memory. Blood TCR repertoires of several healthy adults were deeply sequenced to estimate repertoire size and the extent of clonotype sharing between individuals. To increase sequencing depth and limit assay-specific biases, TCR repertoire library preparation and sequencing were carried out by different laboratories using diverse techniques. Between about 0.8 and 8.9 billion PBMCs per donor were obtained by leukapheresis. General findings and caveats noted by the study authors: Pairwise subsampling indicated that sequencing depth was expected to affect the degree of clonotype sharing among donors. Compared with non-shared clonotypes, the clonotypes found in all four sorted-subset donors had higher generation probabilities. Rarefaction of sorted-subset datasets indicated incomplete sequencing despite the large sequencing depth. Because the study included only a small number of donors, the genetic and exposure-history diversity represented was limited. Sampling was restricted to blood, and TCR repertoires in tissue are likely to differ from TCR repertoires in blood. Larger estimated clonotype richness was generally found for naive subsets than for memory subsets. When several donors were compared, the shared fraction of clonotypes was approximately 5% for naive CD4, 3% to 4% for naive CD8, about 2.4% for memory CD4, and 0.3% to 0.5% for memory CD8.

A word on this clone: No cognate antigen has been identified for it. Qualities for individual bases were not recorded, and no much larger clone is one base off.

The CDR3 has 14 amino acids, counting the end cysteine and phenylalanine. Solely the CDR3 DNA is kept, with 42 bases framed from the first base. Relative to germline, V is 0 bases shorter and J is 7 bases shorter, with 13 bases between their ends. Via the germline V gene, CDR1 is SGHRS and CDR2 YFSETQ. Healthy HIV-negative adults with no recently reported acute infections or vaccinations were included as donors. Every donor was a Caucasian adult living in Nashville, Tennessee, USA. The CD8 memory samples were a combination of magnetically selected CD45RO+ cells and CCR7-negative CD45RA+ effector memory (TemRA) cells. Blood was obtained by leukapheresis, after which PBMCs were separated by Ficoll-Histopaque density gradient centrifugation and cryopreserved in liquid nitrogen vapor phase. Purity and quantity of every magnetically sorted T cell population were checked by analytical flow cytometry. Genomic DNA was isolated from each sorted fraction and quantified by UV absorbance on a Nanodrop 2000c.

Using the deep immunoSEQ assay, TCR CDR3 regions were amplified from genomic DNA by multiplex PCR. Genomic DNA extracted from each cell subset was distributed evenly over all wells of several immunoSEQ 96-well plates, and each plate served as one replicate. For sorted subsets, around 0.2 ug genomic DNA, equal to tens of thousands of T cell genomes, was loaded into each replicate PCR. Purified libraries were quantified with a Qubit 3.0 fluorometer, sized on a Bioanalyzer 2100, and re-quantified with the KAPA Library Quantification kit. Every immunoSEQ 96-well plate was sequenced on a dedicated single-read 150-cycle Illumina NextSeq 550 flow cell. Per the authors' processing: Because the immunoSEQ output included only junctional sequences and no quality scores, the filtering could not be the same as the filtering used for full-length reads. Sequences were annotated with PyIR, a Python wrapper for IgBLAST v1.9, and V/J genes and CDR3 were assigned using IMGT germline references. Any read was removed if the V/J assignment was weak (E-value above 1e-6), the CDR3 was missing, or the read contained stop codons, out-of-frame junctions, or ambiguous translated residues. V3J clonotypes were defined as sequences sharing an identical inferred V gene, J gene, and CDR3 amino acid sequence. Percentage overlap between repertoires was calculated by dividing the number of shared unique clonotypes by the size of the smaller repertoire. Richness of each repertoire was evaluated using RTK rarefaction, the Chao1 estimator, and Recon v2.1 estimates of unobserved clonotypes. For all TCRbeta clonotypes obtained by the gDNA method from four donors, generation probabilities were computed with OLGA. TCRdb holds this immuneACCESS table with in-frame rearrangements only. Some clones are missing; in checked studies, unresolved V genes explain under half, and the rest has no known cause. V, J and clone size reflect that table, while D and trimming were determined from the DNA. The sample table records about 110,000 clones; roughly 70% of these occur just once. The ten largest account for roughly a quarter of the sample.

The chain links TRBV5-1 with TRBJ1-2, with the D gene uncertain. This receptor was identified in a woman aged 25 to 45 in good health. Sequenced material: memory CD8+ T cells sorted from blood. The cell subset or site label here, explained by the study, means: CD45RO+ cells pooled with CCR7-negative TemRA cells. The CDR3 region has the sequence CASSLGGEVLGYTF. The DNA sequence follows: TGCGCCAGCAGCTTGGGTGGTGAAGTCCTTGGCTACACCTTC.